This T cell receptor beta chain originates from a study of PD-1 blockade in classical Hodgkin lymphoma. Assay used: immunoSEQ multiplex PCR; TCRdb lists only in-frame clones, some missing. This table holds 25,000 to 30,000 clones, about nine tenths found once. CDR3 length equals 16 residues. Germline loops: CDR1 MNHNY, CDR2 SVGAGI (reference sequence). The J segment lost 0 bases and the V segment lost 5 bases, leaving 8 bases of the junction unmatched. Concerning this clone itself: Its antigen is unidentified.

All patients relapsed after autologous stem cell transplantation, and brentuximab vedotin exposure varied. Whole-study findings and limits: It was among complete responders that baseline diversity resembled that of newly diagnosed patients. Baseline TCR diversity was reportedly lower in newly diagnosed patients than in healthy donors. It was reported as lower still in relapsed/refractory patients.

The sequence derives from a human donor with classical Hodgkin lymphoma. The specimen comprised peripheral blood mononuclear cells (PBMCs), sampled at baseline. V gene TRBV6-6 combines with J gene TRBJ1-1; 8 positions agree with TRBD1. CDR3 amino acids: CASSVGTGEMNTEAFF. The DNA for the CDR3 is TGTGCCAGCAGTGTCGGGACAGGAGAAATGAACACTGAAGCTTTCTTT.